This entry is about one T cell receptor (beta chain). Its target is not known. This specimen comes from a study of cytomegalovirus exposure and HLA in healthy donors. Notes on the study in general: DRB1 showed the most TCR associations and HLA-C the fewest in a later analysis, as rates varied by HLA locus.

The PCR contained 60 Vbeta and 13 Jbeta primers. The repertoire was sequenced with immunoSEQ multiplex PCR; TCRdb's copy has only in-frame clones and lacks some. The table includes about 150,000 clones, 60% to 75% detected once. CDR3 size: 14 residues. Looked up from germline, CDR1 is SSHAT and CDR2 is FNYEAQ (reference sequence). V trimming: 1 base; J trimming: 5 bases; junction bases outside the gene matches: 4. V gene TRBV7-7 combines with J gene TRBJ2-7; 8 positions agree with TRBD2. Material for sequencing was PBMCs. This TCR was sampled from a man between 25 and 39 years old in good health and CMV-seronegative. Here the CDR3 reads CASSLDGRADEQYF. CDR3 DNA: TGTGCCAGCAGCTTAGACGGGAGGGCGGACGAGCAGTACTTC.